These 8 T cell receptor beta chains were sequenced from one sample in a study of CD8 T cells in Susac syndrome. Random hexamers were used to reverse transcribe roughly 0.5 to 1 ug of RNA. Using its own MiXCR run on the immunoSEQ multiplex PCR reads, TCRdb lists one record per CDR3 protein. The sample includes 45,000 to 60,000 distinct CDR3 sequences, about 91% seen only once; the top ten take around 0.43%. The specimen was CD8+ T cells from PBMCs. These receptors originate from a human donor in good health.

This chain links TRBV14 with TRBJ2-1; D gene ambiguous. Germline CDR1 and CDR2: SGHDN and FVKESK. The CDR3 contains 12 residues. Trimming removed 1 base from V and 5 bases from J, with 3 bases in between. The CDR3 bases are TGTGCCAGCAGCCAAGGCGACAATGAGCAGTTCTTC. Its translation is CASSQGDNEQFF.

The chain uses TRBV19 and TRBJ1-1, with 7 bases fitting TRBD1. The V gene's germline CDR1 is LNHDA and CDR2 SQIVND (reference sequence). V lost 0 bases, J lost 5 bases, and 6 bases stayed unmatched. The CDR3 loop spans 15 amino acids. CDR3 DNA sequence: TGTGCCAGTAGTATAGATACAGGGGCGAGGACTGAAGCTTTCTTT. Encoded protein: CASSIDTGARTEAFF.

V is TRBV2 and J is TRBJ2-7; 8 nucleotides align to TRBD2. Unmatched junction bases numbered 7, after V lost 6 bases and J lost 0 bases. Looked up from germline, CDR1 is SNHLY and CDR2 is FYNNEI. This CDR3 spans 15 amino acids. CDR3 nucleotide sequence: TGTGCCAGCAGAATTACTAGCGGCAGCTCCTACGAGCAGTACTTC. Translating it yields CASRITSGSSYEQYF. Together with reference TRBV2 and TRBJ2-7, the CDR3 gives the full variable domain: EPEVTQTPSHQVTQMGQEVILRCVPISNHLYFYWYRQILGQKVEFLVSFYNNEISEKSEIFDDQFSVERPDGSNFTLKIRSTKLEDSAMYFCASRITSGSSYEQYFGPGTRLTVT.

The J gene is TRBJ2-1, the V gene TRBV7-9; D is undetermined. The germline V gene has CDR1 SEHNR and CDR2 FQNEAQ (reference sequence). V was shortened by 1 base and J by 8 bases, with 12 bases between the two germline ends. This CDR3 is 14 amino acids long. As DNA, the CDR3 is TGTGCCAGCAGCTTAGAAGGCTTAACGGATGAGCAGTTCTTC. Amino acid sequence: CASSLEGLTDEQFF. Full variable domain (rest looked up from reference TRBV7-9 and TRBJ2-1): DTGVSQNPRHKITKRGQNVTFRCDPISEHNRLYWYRQTLGQGPEFLTYFQNEAQLEKSRLLSDRFSAERPKGSFSTLEIQRTEQGDSAMYLCASSLEGLTDEQFFGPGTRLTVL.

The chain uses TRBV12-3 or TRBV12-4 and TRBJ1-2, with a possible D match to TRBD1 (5 bases). V was pared by 1 base and J by 8 bases, with 14 bases between. This CDR3 region has 14 residues. The CDR3 loop reads CASSLGGGFMGYTF. CDR3 DNA sequence: TGTGCCAGCAGTTTAGGGGGCGGATTTATGGGCTACACCTTC.

The J gene is TRBJ2-1, the V gene TRBV19; 9 bases are a match to TRBD2. V lost 3 bases to trimming and J lost 1 base; unmatched junction nucleotides: 1. CDR3 length: 15 amino acids. Per germline, CDR1 LNHDA and CDR2 SQIVND (reference sequence). CDR3 in amino acids: CASSISGSSYNEQFF. Here the CDR3 DNA reads TGTGCCAGTAGTATTAGCGGGAGTTCCTACAATGAGCAGTTCTTC.

The rearrangement links TRBV11-2 to TRBJ2-1, with TRBD1 identical over 10 bases. Losses at the gene ends were 4 bases for V and 6 bases for J; bases not matched to a gene: 9. The CDR3 consists of 16 residues. Germline CDR1 and CDR2: SGHAT and FQNNGV. The CDR3 sequence is CASSSFFRQGANEQFF. In DNA form, the CDR3 reads TGTGCCAGCAGCTCCTTTTTTCGACAGGGGGCCAATGAGCAGTTCTTC.

This sequence joins TRBV12-3 or TRBV12-4 and TRBJ2-2, with no clear D. V dropped 5 bases and J dropped 6 bases, with 7 bases sitting between them. The CDR3 is made up of 12 amino acids. CDR3 loop: CASSPFSGELFF. DNA for the CDR3: TGTGCCAGCAGTCCCTTTTCCGGGGAGCTGTTTTTT.